These T cell receptor beta chains were read from a single sample in a study of OX40 agonist ivuxolimab in advanced cancers. TCRdb's copy holds only in-frame clones and misses some; the assay was immunoSEQ multiplex PCR. Here the sample spans about 72,000 clones, about nine tenths being singletons. This sample comprised CD4+ or CD8+ T cells sorted from blood, obtained in a trial of the OX40 agonist ivuxolimab. All receptors derive from an adult with an advanced solid tumor such as melanoma, head and neck, liver or kidney cancer. The CDR3 runs from the conserved cysteine through the conserved F or W. A D gene is named only where the DNA matches it firmly. The size entry is marked missing in some rows and otherwise reads once, few, many or a size class.

d_gene	j_gene	v_gene	abundance	CDR3aa	CDR3nt
-	TRBJ2-7	TRBV7-9	-	CASSFSGTPSTRQYF	TGTGCCAGCAGCTTTTCGGGGACACCCTCTACGAGGCAGTACTTC
-	TRBJ1-3	TRBV19	-	CASSIAAGIGNTIYF	TGTGCCAGTAGTATAGCGGCGGGGATTGGAAACACCATATATTTT
TRBD2	TRBJ2-4	TRBV30	-	CASSRKAGGLVDKNIQYF	TGTGCCTCCTCTCGTAAGGCGGGGGGTTTAGTGGACAAAAACATTCAGTACTTC
-	TRBJ1-6	TRBV6-5	-	CASSYQGLNSPLHF	TGTGCCAGCAGTTATCAGGGGCTTAACTCACCCCTCCACTTT
-	TRBJ1-3	TRBV5-1	-	CASSLQGRSSGNTIYF	TGCGCCAGCAGCTTACAGGGACGTTCCTCTGGAAACACCATATATTTT
TRBD1	TRBJ2-3	TRBV11-3	-	CASSLVVVDRGRDTQYF	TGTGCCAGCAGCTTAGTAGTTGTGGACAGGGGGCGGGATACGCAGTATTTT
-	TRBJ1-2	TRBV9	once	CASSVGQTPNYGYTF	TGTGCCAGCAGCGTAGGACAGACACCTAACTATGGCTACACCTTC
TRBD1	TRBJ2-7	TRBV27	-	CASANTDRAKIWSYEQYF	TGTGCCAGCGCCAACACTGACAGGGCTAAGATCTGGTCCTACGAGCAGTACTTC
-	TRBJ1-6	TRBV5-5	-	CASSSQGGNSPLHF	TGTGCCAGCAGCTCACAGGGTGGGAATTCACCCCTCCACTTT
-	TRBJ1-5	TRBV6-7	-	CASSPTDPKGNQPQHF	TGTGCCAGCAGCCCCACCGACCCCAAGGGCAATCAGCCCCAGCATTTT
-	TRBJ1-2	TRBV6-6	-	CASTLGGGTGNYGYTF	TGTGCCAGCACCCTCGGGGGCGGGACGGGTAACTATGGCTACACCTTC
-	TRBJ2-3	TRBV11-1	-	CASSLGTSTDTQYF	TGTGCCAGCAGCTTAGGGACTAGCACAGATACGCAGTATTTT
-	TRBJ2-6	TRBV27	-	CASSSGAAGANVLTF	TGTGCCAGCAGTTCTGGGGCGGCTGGGGCCAACGTCCTGACTTTC
-	TRBJ2-5	TRBV6-1	once	CASRVAETQYF	TGTGCCAGCAGGGTAGCAGAGACCCAGTACTTC
-	TRBJ1-2	TRBV18	-	CASSPRTVELPYGYTF	TGTGCCAGCTCACCACGAACTGTGGAGCTGCCCTATGGCTACACCTTC
-	TRBJ1-2	TRBV30	-	CAWSGGGLGYTF	TGTGCCTGGAGTGGGGGAGGGTTGGGCTACACCTTC
-	TRBJ2-1	TRBV4-3	-	CASSQEVIVPYNEQFF	TGCGCCAGCAGCCAAGAGGTAATAGTGCCCTACAATGAGCAGTTCTTC
TRBD2	TRBJ2-5	TRBV7-2	-	CASSLVPPGGLLAETQYF	TGTGCCAGCAGCTTAGTCCCCCCGGGGGGGCTATTGGCTGAGACCCAGTACTTC
TRBD2	TRBJ2-3	TRBV7-2	-	CASSRRTSVITDTQYF	TGTGCCAGCAGCCGAAGGACTAGCGTAATCACAGATACGCAGTATTTT
TRBD2	TRBJ2-1	TRBV7-9	-	CASSGGLGGSEQFF	TGTGCCAGCAGCGGAGGACTAGGAGGAAGTGAGCAGTTCTTC
TRBD2	TRBJ2-7	TRBV9	-	CASSPRSPSGVYEQYF	TGTGCCAGCAGCCCCCGTTCCCCTAGCGGGGTCTACGAGCAGTACTTC
TRBD2	TRBJ2-1	TRBV19	-	CASSPSSGRGNEQFF	TGTGCCAGTAGCCCCTCTAGCGGGAGAGGGAATGAGCAGTTCTTC
-	TRBJ1-5	TRBV12-5	-	CASGPPDQPQHF	TGTGCTAGTGGTCCGCCCGATCAGCCCCAGCATTTT
-	TRBJ1-3	TRBV11-3	-	CASSFGNTIYF	TGTGCCAGCAGCTTTGGAAACACCATATATTTT
TRBD2	TRBJ2-5	TRBV19	-	CASSIEAGLAGEETQYF	TGTGCCAGTAGTATAGAGGCGGGACTAGCGGGAGAAGAGACCCAGTACTTC
-	TRBJ1-5	TRBV10-3	-	CASRGGDSNQPQHF	TGTGCCAGCCGAGGGGGGGATAGCAATCAGCCCCAGCATTTT
-	TRBJ2-5	TRBV15	-	CATSVRDKETQYF	TGTGCCACCAGCGTCCGGGACAAAGAGACCCAGTACTTC
-	TRBJ2-5	TRBV7-2	-	CASSSSRGTQYF	TGTGCCAGCAGCTCCTCCCGGGGGACCCAGTACTTC
-	TRBJ2-3	TRBV10-3	once	CAITEGGRQGTDTQYF	TGTGCCATCACCGAAGGGGGTCGTCAGGGCACAGATACGCAGTATTTT
-	TRBJ2-2	TRBV4-3	-	CASSQWLGGELFF	TGCGCCAGCAGCCAATGGCTGGGCGGGGAGCTGTTTTTT
TRBD1	TRBJ1-2	TRBV28	-	CAIQGASYGYTF	TGTGCCATACAGGGGGCGAGCTATGGCTACACCTTC
-	TRBJ2-5	TRBV10-3	-	CAISSLGAEETQYF	TGTGCCATCAGTTCCCTGGGGGCCGAAGAGACCCAGTACTTC
-	TRBJ2-6	TRBV7-3	-	CASSPEWGANVLTF	TGTGCCAGCAGCCCCGAGTGGGGGGCCAACGTCCTGACTTTC
-	TRBJ2-7	TRBV4-2	-	CASSQNGNYEQYF	TGTGCCAGCAGCCAAAATGGAAACTACGAGCAGTACTTC
TRBD2	TRBJ2-7	TRBV2	-	CASSEGGLAGYEQYF	TGTGCCAGCAGTGAAGGAGGGCTAGCGGGCTACGAGCAGTACTTC
-	TRBJ1-2	TRBV5-1	-	CASSLMTGLGYTF	TGCGCCAGCAGCTTAATGACAGGTTTGGGCTACACCTTC
TRBD1	TRBJ1-1	TRBV2	-	CASSIAGGNTEAFF	TGTGCCAGCAGTATTGCAGGGGGGAACACTGAAGCTTTCTTT
-	TRBJ2-2	TRBV7-7	once	CASSLNGGSAGELFF	TGTGCCAGCAGCTTAAATGGAGGCTCCGCCGGGGAGCTGTTTTTT
TRBD1	TRBJ1-3	TRBV19	few	CASRDRNGNTIYF	TGTGCCAGTCGGGACAGGAATGGAAACACCATATATTTT
-	TRBJ2-1	TRBV19	-	CAPGARQRRDEQFF	TGTGCCCCGGGGGCCAGGCAACGTAGGGATGAGCAGTTCTTC
TRBD2	TRBJ2-3	TRBV18	-	CASSPSGNTDTQYF	TGTGCCAGCTCACCTAGCGGGAACACAGATACGCAGTATTTT
-	TRBJ2-7	TRBV11-3	-	CASSLDGSFEQYF	TGTGCCAGCAGCTTAGATGGCTCTTTCGAGCAGTACTTC
-	TRBJ1-2	TRBV28	few	CASSRTGSYGYTF	TGTGCCAGCAGTCGGACGGGGAGCTATGGCTACACCTTC
TRBD1	TRBJ1-4	TRBV28	-	CASSLSTGGKEKLFF	TGTGCCAGCAGTTTATCTACAGGGGGGAAAGAAAAACTGTTTTTT